The 29 T cell receptor beta chains in this list originate from one sample, sequenced in a study of blood T cell repertoires in COVID-19. TCRdb's table, derived via immunoSEQ multiplex PCR, lists solely in-frame clones and lacks some. The table has 130,000 to 150,000 clones, roughly 84% seen once. Sample: peripheral blood. These receptors were collected from a human donor in a cohort sampled during active COVID-19.

This chain joins TRBV11-2 and TRBJ2-3, with 11 bases lining up with TRBD2. In germline, CDR1 is SGHAT, CDR2 FQNNGV. Trimming removed 5 bases from V and 2 bases from J; junction bases left unmatched: 6. This CDR3 has 16 amino acids. CDR3 nucleotide sequence: TGTGCCAGCAGCACCCGACTAGCGGGGCCCACAGATACGCAGTATTTT. Its protein is CASSTRLAGPTDTQYF.

V and J are TRBV2 and TRBJ1-6; 10 bases match TRBD1. This CDR3 has 14 amino acids. V dropped 7 bases and J dropped 7; count of bases not matched to a gene: 4. Germline V lookup: CDR1 SNHLY, CDR2 FYNNEI. The CDR3 is CASIMGQGNSPLHF. The CDR3 region has the DNA TGTGCCAGCATAATGGGACAGGGGAATTCACCCCTCCACTTT.

The chain links TRBV11-2 to TRBJ1-2, with 8 bases identical to TRBD1. Trimming took 4 bases from V and 7 from J; bases not matched to a gene: 5. Germline-derived CDR1 and CDR2 are SGHAT and FQNNGV. The CDR3 is made up of 13 amino acids. CDR3 sequence (DNA): TGTGCCAGCAGCTCGACAGGGGTTAGTGGCTACACCTTC. It is translated as CASSSTGVSGYTF.

The genes are TRBV6-2 or TRBV6-3 and TRBJ1-2, with 7 bases aligning to TRBD1. This CDR3 comprises 15 residues. The J segment lost 2 bases and the V segment lost 6 bases, leaving 9 bases of the junction unmatched. CDR1 is MNHEY, CDR2 SVGEGT, per germline. CDR3 loop: CASSHRGNRNYGYTF. The CDR3 nucleotides read TGTGCCAGCAGCCACAGGGGTAATAGGAACTATGGCTACACCTTC.

For this clone: Germline and junction disagree at one end, which may indicate a read error. The CDR3 region is CASSLELTGGPNYGYTF. The CDR3 nucleotides read TGTGCCAGCAGTTTGGAGCTGACAGGGGGCCCGAACTATGGCTACACCTTC. The chain links TRBV5-5 to TRBJ1-2, with 10 bases identical to TRBD1. The CDR3 is made up of 17 amino acids. In germline, CDR1 is SGHKS, CDR2 YYEKEE (reference sequence).

This clone was seen more than once but under ten times. The rearrangement uses TRBV14 and TRBJ1-2; D is perhaps TRBD1 (6 bases). The CDR3 totals 15 residues. V gave up 4 bases and J gave up 7 bases, with 19 bases separating them. Germline CDR1 is SGHDN and CDR2 is FVKESK. The CDR3 reads CASSPPGQLSGGYTF. CDR3 DNA: TGTGCCAGCAGCCCCCCGGGACAACTATCGGGTGGCTACACCTTC. The complete variable domain, with remaining parts taken from reference TRBV14 and TRBJ1-2, reads EAGVTQFPSHSVIEKGQTVTLRCDPISGHDNLYWYRRVMGKEIKFLLHFVKESKQDESGMPNNRFLAERTGGTYSTLKVQPAELEDSGVYFCASSPPGQLSGGYTFGSGTRLTVV.

The chain couples TRBV7-2 to TRBJ2-1; 12 bases fit TRBD2. Germline CDR1 reads SGHTA; CDR2 reads FQGNSA. The CDR3 extends over 18 amino acids. V lost 5 bases to trimming and J lost 0 bases; unmatched junction nucleotides: 8. In nucleotides, the CDR3 is TGTGCCAGCAGCCTAGGGACTAGCGGGTTGAGCTCCTACAATGAGCAGTTCTTC. Its translation: CASSLGTSGLSSYNEQFF.

The rearrangement links TRBV5-4 to TRBJ2-4, with 7 bases matching TRBD1. V shed 4 bases and J 4 bases; nucleotides not matched to a gene: 5. The CDR3 length is 14 residues. From germline, CDR1 is SGHNT and CDR2 YYREEE (reference sequence). The DNA for the CDR3 is TGTGCCAGCAGCGTGGGGACAGAAAAAAACATTCAGTACTTC. It encodes CASSVGTEKNIQYF.

In nucleotides, the CDR3 is TGTGCCACCAGCAGAGCCTCAAGACAGGGTCAAGAGACCCAGTACTTC. It codes for CATSRASRQGQETQYF. The V and J genes are TRBV15 and TRBJ2-5; 7 nucleotides align to TRBD1. The CDR3 sequence is 16 residues long. V shed 1 base and J 2 bases; nucleotides not matched to a gene: 7. The germline gives CDR1 LNHNV, CDR2 YYDKDF (reference sequence).

The CDR3 DNA reads TGTGCCAGCACCCTGGACAGGCGCATGAACACTGAAGCTTTCTTT. The encoded protein is CASTLDRRMNTEAFF. This chain connects TRBV6-6 to TRBJ1-1, with TRBD1 matching over 7 bases. The CDR3 sequence is 15 residues long. V was clipped by 7 bases and J by 0 bases; unmatched bases: 8. Germline values: CDR1 MNHNY, CDR2 SVGAGI (reference sequence).

The chain recombines TRBV28 with TRBJ2-4; D may be TRBD2 (5 bases). The V end was cut by 7 bases, the J end by 6 bases, with 10 bases between. Germline V CDR1 and CDR2: MDHEN, SYDVKM. The CDR3 runs 12 residues. DNA for the CDR3: TGTGCCAGCACCTCCCGGGGAAACATTCAGTACTTC. Amino acid sequence: CASTSRGNIQYF.

V and J are TRBV2 and TRBJ1-2; 8 bases agree with TRBD1. The CDR3 is made up of 12 amino acids. With V trimmed by 7 bases and J by 3 bases, 1 base remained unmatched. Germline V lookup: CDR1 SNHLY, CDR2 FYNNEI. Here the CDR3 reads CASMDRDYGYTF. The CDR3 region has the DNA TGTGCCAGCATGGACAGGGACTATGGCTACACCTTC.

This chain connects TRBV5-1 to TRBJ2-7; 7 positions agree with TRBD1. The J segment lost 6 bases and the V segment lost 4 bases, leaving 13 bases of the junction unmatched. The CDR3 spans 15 residues. From germline, CDR1 is SGHRS and CDR2 YFSETQ. The CDR3 spells CASSPFLTRQGEQYF. The DNA of the CDR3 is TGCGCCAGCAGCCCCTTTCTAACCAGACAGGGCGAGCAGTACTTC.

The table lists this clone with a few counts. The V call is TRBV5-1, the J call TRBJ2-1; 10 positions agree with TRBD2. Germline CDR1 reads SGHRS; CDR2 reads YFSETQ. The V gene end was trimmed by 7 bases and the J gene end by 8 bases; junction bases not matched to a gene: 6. This CDR3 spans 13 amino acids. The CDR3 protein is CASDGTSVDEQFF. CDR3 in DNA: TGCGCCAGCGACGGGACTAGCGTTGATGAGCAGTTCTTC.

This clone was found once. This sequence joins TRBV9 and TRBJ2-1, with a weak D call TRBD2 (6 bases). The CDR3 totals 15 residues. V lost 0 bases and J lost 9, with 16 bases in between. Germline V gene lookup returns CDR1 SGDLS and CDR2 YYNGEE. The CDR3 bases are TGTGCCAGCAGCGTAGATGCGGGGTCCTGGGGTGAGCAGTTCTTC. Translated: CASSVDAGSWGEQFF.

J is TRBJ1-6 and V is TRBV5-6; maybe TRBD1 (5 bases). Trimming removed 1 base from V and 7 bases from J, with 15 bases in between. This CDR3 is built from 16 residues. The germline V gene encodes CDR1 SGHDT and CDR2 YYEEEE. This CDR3 is CASSLRGSGENSPLHF. The CDR3 DNA reads TGTGCCAGCAGCTTGAGGGGATCCGGAGAGAATTCACCCCTCCACTTT.

The J gene is TRBJ1-2, the V gene TRBV7-9; tentative D call: TRBD1 (6 bases). Per the germline V gene, CDR1 is SEHNR and CDR2 is FQNEAQ (reference sequence). Trimming took off 1 base at V and 5 bases at J, with 11 bases between the two ends. The CDR3 extends over 14 amino acids. This CDR3 is CASSLVGQGYGYTF. The CDR3 DNA sequence: TGTGCCAGCAGCTTAGTGGGACAAGGATATGGCTACACCTTC.

V is TRBV29-1 and J is TRBJ1-3, with 7 bases fitting TRBD1. J lost 6 bases, V lost 6 bases, and 8 bases had no gene match. This CDR3 region has 13 residues. Germline loops: CDR1 SQVTM, CDR2 ANQGSEA. As DNA, the CDR3 is TGCAGCGTGACAGGACAGGCCGAAAACACCATATATTTT. Residues: CSVTGQAENTIYF.

This clone has a single count. The V call is TRBV14, the J call TRBJ1-6; perhaps TRBD1 as D (5 bases). V was shortened by 6 bases and J by 7 bases, with 13 bases between the two germline ends. From germline, CDR1 is SGHDN and CDR2 FVKESK. The CDR3 totals 14 residues. CDR3 sequence (DNA): TGTGCCAGCAGGTTTGGGGGGGGAAATTCACCCCTCCACTTT. Translating gives CASRFGGGNSPLHF.

This clone occurred a few times. The rearrangement joins TRBV27 to TRBJ1-1, with D possibly being TRBD1 (5 bases). Trimming shortened V by 8 bases and J by 6 bases, and 19 bases separated the two germline ends. The CDR3 contains 14 residues. Looked up from germline, CDR1 is MNHEY and CDR2 is SMNVEV (reference sequence). The CDR3 nucleotides read TGTGCCAGCCTCTCCGGGGGATGGGCTGCTGAAGCTTTCTTT. Amino acids: CASLSGGWAAEAFF.

The CDR3: CASSQGGAEAFF. The CDR3 nucleotides read TGTGCCAGCAGCCAAGGGGGGGCTGAAGCTTTCTTT. The chain joins TRBV3-1 (or the pseudogene TRBV3-2) to TRBJ1-1; D is possibly TRBD1 (5 bases). The CDR3 has 12 residues. Germline V lookup: CDR1 LGHDT, CDR2 YNNKEL (reference sequence). Deletions cut 1 base from V and 6 bases from J, with 6 bases between.

The rearrangement links TRBV19 to TRBJ1-5; D is uncertain. V was pared by 3 bases and J by 11 bases, with 14 bases between. This CDR3 has 13 residues. Per the germline V gene, CDR1 is LNHDA and CDR2 is SQIVND (reference sequence). The CDR3 DNA sequence: TGTGCCAGTAGTATTCAGGCCCCATCAGCCCAGCATTTT. It translates to CASSIQAPSAQHF. The whole variable domain, remainder taken from reference TRBV19 and TRBJ1-5, is DGGITQSPKYLFRKEGQNVTLSCEQNLNHDAMYWYRQDPGQGLRLIYYSQIVNDFQKGDIAEGYSVSREKKESFPLTVTSAQKNPTAFYLCASSIQAPSAQHFGDGTRLSIL.

V and J are TRBV12-3 or TRBV12-4 and TRBJ2-1; D call uncertain. This CDR3 spans 13 amino acids. Trimming left V 2 bases short and J 5 bases short, with 7 bases between. CDR3 coding DNA: TGTGCCAGCAGTTTATACAGAAACAATGAGCAGTTCTTC. Its protein product is CASSLYRNNEQFF.

The chain recombines TRBV19 with TRBJ1-1; no definite D call. The CDR3 extends over 13 amino acids. Trimming took 1 base from V and 8 from J, leaving 11 bases between them. Germline CDR1 LNHDA, CDR2 SQIVND (reference sequence). The CDR3 bases are TGTGCCAGTAGTATAGGAGGGTCAGGAGAAGCTTTCTTT. Protein sequence: CASSIGGSGEAFF. Full variable domain (remainder filled in from reference TRBV19 and TRBJ1-1): DGGITQSPKYLFRKEGQNVTLSCEQNLNHDAMYWYRQDPGQGLRLIYYSQIVNDFQKGDIAEGYSVSREKKESFPLTVTSAQKNPTAFYLCASSIGGSGEAFFGQGTRLTVV.

V is TRBV11-2 and J is TRBJ1-6; a possible D gene is TRBD1 (5 bases). Germline V gene lookup returns CDR1 SGHAT and CDR2 FQNNGV. The CDR3 runs 14 residues. Trimming left V 1 base short and J 9 bases short, with 10 bases between. CDR3 nucleotide sequence: TGTGCCAGCAGCTTAGTCAGGGCGACTTCACCCCTCCACTTT. This codes for CASSLVRATSPLHF.

Many counts were recorded for this clone. The chain couples TRBV15 to TRBJ2-5, with 7 bases fitting TRBD2. The germline gives CDR1 LNHNV, CDR2 YYDKDF (reference sequence). This CDR3 spans 14 amino acids. V lost 0 bases and J lost 4; bases outside the gene matches: 2. In DNA, the CDR3 is TGTGCCACCAGCAGAGAGGGACTACTAGAGACCCAGTACTTC. Its translation is CATSREGLLETQYF.

This chain links TRBV5-1 with TRBJ2-3, with TRBD1 identical over 10 bases. V lost 6 bases, J lost 4 bases, and 5 bases stayed unmatched. CDR1 and CDR2 (germline): SGHRS, YFSETQ. This CDR3 spans 14 amino acids. As DNA, the CDR3 is TGCGCCAGCAACCGGGACAGGGGTGCAGATACGCAGTATTTT. The encoded protein is CASNRDRGADTQYF.

Turning to this clone: One end of the junction varies from germline; a read error may be responsible. J is TRBJ1-2 and V is TRBV2; D uncertain. CDR3 length: 12 residues. The germline V gene encodes CDR1 SNHLY and CDR2 FYNNEI. In DNA, the CDR3 is TGTGCCAGCAGTGAAGCCATATACTTAGTCCCCTTC. Its translation is CASSEAIYLVPF.

The chain links TRBV28 to TRBJ1-2; 9 bases line up with TRBD1. Germline CDR1 reads MDHEN; CDR2 reads SYDVKM. The CDR3 runs to 16 residues. The trim removed 2 bases at V and 2 bases at J, leaving 6 bases unmatched. The CDR3 is CASSLSWTGANYGYTF. The CDR3 nucleotides read TGTGCCAGCAGTTTAAGCTGGACAGGGGCCAACTATGGCTACACCTTC.